One sample yielded the 6 T cell receptor beta chains listed below, sequenced in a study of cytomegalovirus exposure and HLA in healthy donors. 13 Jbeta primers and 60 Vbeta primers were used for the PCR. Clones were sequenced by immunoSEQ multiplex PCR, and TCRdb holds only the in-frame ones, with some missing. The sample consists of approximately 190,000 clones, over 65% of them appearing once. Sequences were obtained from PBMCs. These TCRs come from a man aged 35 to 55 in good health and CMV-seropositive.

The chain combines TRBV28 with TRBJ2-7, with 7 bases lining up with TRBD2. Unmatched junction bases numbered 16, after V lost 4 bases and J lost 4 bases. This CDR3 region has 17 residues. Germline V lookup: CDR1 MDHEN, CDR2 SYDVKM. CDR3 sequence (DNA): TGTGCCAGCAGTTCCCGGCCGGGGGGTGGTGAATCGTACGAGCAGTACTTC. Its protein product is CASSSRPGGGESYEQYF.

The rearrangement uses TRBV2 and TRBJ1-1; possible D gene TRBD1, 5 bases. This CDR3 has 14 residues. From germline, CDR1 is SNHLY and CDR2 FYNNEI. Trimming removed 8 bases at V and 1 base at J, with 14 bases between. As DNA, the CDR3 is TGTGCCAGCGGCGGTGGGCAGGGGAACACTGAAGCTTTCTTT. Translating it yields CASGGGQGNTEAFF.

This clone has only one observation. The chain employs TRBV2 and TRBJ2-2; 7 bases are a match to TRBD2. Germline V gene lookup returns CDR1 SNHLY and CDR2 FYNNEI. After removal of 5 bases from V and 4 bases from J, the junction contained 7 bases not matched to a gene. There are 15 residues in the CDR3. The CDR3 DNA is TGTGCCAGCAGTAAAACTAGCGAATTCACCGGGGAGCTGTTTTTT. It yields the protein CASSKTSEFTGELFF. The full variable domain, with the rest looked up from reference TRBV2 and TRBJ2-2, is EPEVTQTPSHQVTQMGQEVILRCVPISNHLYFYWYRQILGQKVEFLVSFYNNEISEKSEIFDDQFSVERPDGSNFTLKIRSTKLEDSAMYFCASSKTSEFTGELFFGEGSRLTVL.

This chain uses TRBV9 with TRBJ2-7; TRBD2 matches 9 bases. V trimming: 0 bases; J trimming: 2 bases; junction bases outside the gene matches: 6. The CDR3 loop spans 16 amino acids. Looked up from germline, CDR1 is SGDLS and CDR2 is YYNGEE. The CDR3 reads CASSVDGASGTYEQYF. CDR3 nucleotides: TGTGCCAGCAGCGTAGATGGCGCTAGCGGGACCTACGAGCAGTACTTC.

The chain uses TRBV6-1 and TRBJ2-7; D perhaps matches TRBD1 (5 bases). The CDR3 length is 14 residues. Germline CDR1 and CDR2: MNHNS and SASEGT. The germline V and J ends were trimmed by 10 bases and 3 bases, with 19 bases remaining between them. The CDR3 region has the DNA TGTGCCACCGACTTCAGGGAAGGGTACTACGAGCAGTACTTC. This translates into CATDFREGYYEQYF.

This chain joins TRBV6-5 and TRBJ1-1; D possibly corresponds to TRBD1 (6 bases). Germline CDR1 MNHEY, CDR2 SVGAGI. CDR3 length: 15 amino acids. V dropped 2 bases and J dropped 1 base, with 11 bases sitting between them. The DNA for the CDR3 is TGTGCCAGCAGTTACCAAGGGACACCGAACACTGAAGCTTTCTTT. It specifies CASSYQGTPNTEAFF.